These T cell receptor beta chains were read from a single sample in a study of CD8 T cells in Susac syndrome. Each CDR3 protein is one row after TCRdb ran MiXCR on the immunoSEQ multiplex PCR reads. The data show about 150,000 distinct CDR3 sequences, almost 96% seen once. The sequenced material came from CD4+ T cells from PBMCs. Receptor source: a human donor with Susac syndrome. CDR3s include the opening cysteine and the closing phenylalanine or tryptophan. A D gene is named only where the DNA matches it firmly.

>TRBJ2-5|TRBV15|-|13
CATSRGMQETQYF
TGTGCCACCAGCAGAGGAATGCAAGAGACCCAGTACTTC
>TRBJ1-2|TRBV4-1|TRBD1|14
CASSQPGQLYGYTF
TGCGCCAGCAGCCAACCGGGACAGCTCTATGGCTACACCTTC
>TRBJ2-5|TRBV29-1|TRBD2|22
CSVEELNEAGTSGRVVVSTQYF
TGCAGCGTTGAAGAACTTAATGAGGCTGGGACTAGCGGGAGGGTAGTCGTGTCGACCCAGTACTTC
>TRBJ1-2|TRBV4-1|-|14
CASRPQGIYYGYTF
TGCGCCAGCAGACCCCAGGGGATCTACTATGGCTACACCTTC
>TRBJ1-3|TRBV21-1|-|14
CASSKLYSGNTIYF
TGTGCCAGCAGCAAACTTTACTCTGGAAACACCATATATTTT
>TRBJ2-7|TRBV5-1|TRBD2|16
CASSPVGLAGGYEQYF
TGCGCCAGCAGCCCCGTTGGACTAGCGGGGGGGTACGAGCAGTACTTC
>TRBJ1-2|TRBV4-1|TRBD1|15
CASSPGQARYYGYTF
TGCGCCAGCAGCCCTGGACAGGCGCGGTACTATGGCTACACCTTC
>TRBJ2-5|TRBV27|TRBD2|14
CASSSQSGRKTQYF
TGTGCCAGCAGTTCCCAGAGCGGGAGGAAGACCCAGTACTTC
>TRBJ2-3|TRBV20-1|-|15
CSAIGSSTSPDTQYF
TGCAGTGCTATAGGTTCTAGCACGTCCCCAGATACGCAGTATTTT
>TRBJ2-2|TRBV4-1|TRBD2|16
CASSPLGSGSTGELFF
TGCGCCAGCAGCCCCCTCGGTAGCGGGAGTACCGGGGAGCTGTTTTTT
>TRBJ2-1|TRBV7-3|-|13
CASSLTVRSEQFF
TGTGCCAGCAGCTTGACCGTGAGGAGTGAGCAGTTCTTC
>TRBJ2-3|TRBV20-1|TRBD2|17
CSASRASGGAGPDTQYF
TGCAGTGCTAGTAGGGCTAGCGGGGGGGCCGGGCCAGATACGCAGTATTTT
>TRBJ2-1|TRBV3-1|-|13
CASSQVAAGEQFF
TGTGCCAGCAGCCAAGTGGCGGCAGGAGAGCAGTTCTTC
>TRBJ1-2|TRBV29-1|TRBD1|13
CSAQGQTLQGYTF
TGCAGTGCCCAGGGACAGACTCTGCAGGGCTACACCTTC
>TRBJ2-1|TRBV4-2|-|16
CASSPSGRAGYNEQFF
TGTGCCAGCAGCCCCAGTGGGCGGGCGGGATACAATGAGCAGTTCTTC
>TRBJ2-3|TRBV9|-|15
CASSVFSTSTDTQYF
TGTGCCAGCAGCGTATTCTCTACTAGCACAGATACGCAGTATTTT
>TRBJ2-7|TRBV3-1|-|14
CASSLAGRVSEQYF
TGTGCCAGCAGCCTGGCGGGCAGGGTGAGCGAGCAGTACTTC
>TRBJ2-5|TRBV5-6|TRBD1|13
CASSFGTGETQYF
TGTGCCAGCAGCTTCGGGACAGGAGAGACCCAGTACTTC
>TRBJ2-7|TRBV3-1|-|12
CASSQAYYEQYF
TGTGCCAGCAGCCAAGCCTACTACGAGCAGTACTTC
>TRBJ2-5|TRBV5-1|-|12
CASSLAIETQYF
TGCGCCAGCAGCTTGGCCATTGAGACCCAGTACTTC